The subject of this entry is one TCR beta chain. This sample is drawn from a study of T cells in Graves' hyperthyroidism and ophthalmopathy. Graves' hyperthyroidism was deemed stable absent ophthalmopathy progression within 18 months. Hyperthyroidism in the patients, aged 18 to 65, was newly diagnosed and under 2 months in duration. Patients showing uncontrolled infection, other autoimmune disease, pregnancy or lactation were ineligible. Unmatched junction bases numbered 6, after V lost 3 bases and J lost 9 bases. The CDR3 totals 16 residues. RNA transcripts were the template for amplifying TCR beta CDR3 regions. The TCR CDR3 was amplified in a first-round RT-PCR using the HTBI primer set. TCRdb reanalysed the multiplex PCR reads using MiXCR and keeps one entry per CDR3 protein. The sample lists a few hundred thousand distinct CDR3 sequences, more than 45% occurring once.

The chain joins TRBV12-3 or TRBV12-4 to TRBJ2-2; TRBD2 matches at 14 bases. The receptor's source is a woman aged 18-30 years with Graves' hyperthyroidism. The sample consisted of peripheral blood or thyroid tissue (not recorded which). CDR3 bases: TGTGCCAGCAGTTTCCGGACTAGCGGGAGGCCACGGGAGCTGTTTTTT. The encoded protein is CASSFRTSGRPRELFF.